These 31 T cell receptor beta chains originate from one sample sequenced in a study of blood T cell repertoires in COVID-19. Clones were sequenced by immunoSEQ multiplex PCR, and TCRdb holds only the in-frame ones, with some missing. The sample carries some 89,000 clones, around 80% recorded once. The sequencing sample was made of peripheral blood. These receptors were obtained from an elderly woman with acute or convalescent COVID-19.

This rearrangement joins TRBV5-4 to TRBJ2-3, with TRBD1 as a possible D gene (6 bases). Germline lookup yields CDR1 SGHNT and CDR2 YYREEE (reference sequence). V gave up 4 bases and J gave up 6 bases, with 15 bases separating them. This CDR3 region has 14 residues. CDR3 sequence reads: CASSRSLGADTQYF. The CDR3 bases are TGTGCCAGCAGCAGGTCCCTGGGGGCGGATACGCAGTATTTT. The complete variable domain, with remaining parts taken from reference TRBV5-4 and TRBJ2-3, reads ETGVTQSPTHLIKTRGQQVTLRCSSQSGHNTVSWYQQALGQGPQFIFQYYREEENGRGNFPPRFSGLQFPNYSSELNVNALELDDSALYLCASSRSLGADTQYFGPGTRLTVL.

This clone was recorded a few times. The rearrangement uses TRBV7-9 and TRBJ1-1, with 11 bases matching TRBD1. There are 15 residues in the CDR3. Germline V gene sequence: CDR1 SEHNR, CDR2 FQNEAQ (reference sequence). V lost 4 bases and J lost 4; bases outside the gene matches: 5. In DNA, the CDR3 is TGTGCCAGCAGCTGGGGGACAGGGGGGAGCACTGAAGCTTTCTTT. It yields the protein CASSWGTGGSTEAFF.

This chain joins TRBV11-3 and TRBJ2-5, with 12 bases lining up with TRBD1. V was pared by 2 bases and J by 3 bases, with 7 bases of the junction left unmatched. CDR3 length equals 17 residues. Germline V gene data show CDR1 as SGHNT and CDR2 as YENEEA. CDR3 protein: CASSLQTGTGGEETQYF. The CDR3 DNA sequence: TGTGCCAGCAGCTTACAAACCGGGACAGGGGGCGAAGAGACCCAGTACTTC.

The J gene is TRBJ2-1, the V gene TRBV10-3; D is perhaps TRBD2 (7 bases). The V and J ends lost 6 bases and 9 bases respectively, with 9 bases between them. The CDR3 sequence is 11 residues long. Germline CDR1 and CDR2: ENHRY and SYGVKD. The CDR3 region is CAIRGGAEQFF. The CDR3 coding sequence is TGTGCCATCAGGGGGGGGGCTGAGCAGTTCTTC.

The chain joins TRBV3-1 (or the pseudogene TRBV3-2) to TRBJ1-2; D is ambiguous. V gave up 1 base and J gave up 3 bases, with 6 bases separating them. Germline V lookup: CDR1 LGHDT, CDR2 YNNKEL (reference sequence). This CDR3 has 13 amino acids. CDR3 amino acids: CASSQARDYGYTF. CDR3 DNA: TGTGCCAGCAGCCAAGCGCGGGACTATGGCTACACCTTC.

This clone has just one count. The V gene is TRBV10-1, the J gene TRBJ1-5, with unresolved D. The CDR3 has 13 amino acids. Germline loops: CDR1 WNHNN, CDR2 SYGVQD (reference sequence). V dropped 10 bases and J dropped 1 base, with 11 bases sitting between them. The CDR3 region has the DNA TGCGCCATTAATTCACGGAGCAATCAGCCCCAGCATTTT. It encodes CAINSRSNQPQHF.

The chain links TRBV2 to TRBJ2-7; D is possibly TRBD2 (5 bases). The CDR3 extends over 14 amino acids. Germline V lookup: CDR1 SNHLY, CDR2 FYNNEI. V was clipped by 3 bases and J by 5 bases, with 14 bases between them. DNA of the CDR3: TGTGCCAGCAGTGATCGCGGGCCTCAGGACGAGCAGTACTTC. Translation gives CASSDRGPQDEQYF.

The J gene is TRBJ2-1, the V gene TRBV5-1; 8 bases are shared with TRBD1. The CDR3 totals 15 residues. Germline V gene data show CDR1 as SGHRS and CDR2 as YFSETQ. V lost 4 bases, J lost 10 bases, and 13 bases stayed unmatched. CDR3 nucleotide sequence: TGCGCCAGCAGCCCGGACCCAGGGGGCGGCCGGGAGCAGTTCTTC. Translated: CASSPDPGGGREQFF.

This clone was found once. The rearrangement joins TRBV3-1 (or the pseudogene TRBV3-2) to TRBJ2-2, with TRBD2 identical over 12 bases. Germline V gene lookup returns CDR1 LGHDT and CDR2 YNNKEL (reference sequence). V lost 6 bases, J lost 3 bases, and 2 bases stayed unmatched. The CDR3 extends over 15 amino acids. The CDR3 region is CASSRLAGDTGELFF. DNA for the CDR3: TGTGCCAGCAGTAGACTAGCGGGAGACACCGGGGAGCTGTTTTTT.

The chain has TRBV5-1 and TRBJ1-1, with TRBD1 matching 7 bases. CDR3 length: 14 residues. CDR1 and CDR2 (germline): SGHRS, YFSETQ. Trimming removed 5 bases from V and 0 bases from J; junction bases left unmatched: 4. Here the CDR3 reads CASRATGMNTEAFF. DNA of the CDR3: TGCGCCAGCAGGGCGACAGGGATGAACACTGAAGCTTTCTTT.

J is TRBJ1-2 and V is TRBV6-6; tentatively, D is TRBD1 (5 bases). V lost 2 bases and J lost 1, with 14 bases in between. Per the germline V gene, CDR1 is MNHNY and CDR2 is SVGAGI (reference sequence). CDR3 size: 16 residues. The CDR3 coding sequence is TGTGCCAGCAGTTACGCCAGGGTGGATGGTAACTATGGCTACACCTTC. It codes for CASSYARVDGNYGYTF.

J is TRBJ2-3 and V is TRBV5-6; 8 bases agree with TRBD1. The CDR3 sequence is 15 residues long. The germline gives CDR1 SGHDT, CDR2 YYEEEE. The V segment lost 1 base and the J segment 4 bases; nucleotides outside the gene matches: 5. CDR3 coding DNA: TGTGCCAGCAGCTTGAGGACAGGGATCCCAGATACGCAGTATTTT. Its translation: CASSLRTGIPDTQYF.

The table lists this clone with a count of one. The V gene is TRBV20-1, the J gene TRBJ2-7, with D uncertain. The CDR3 has 12 residues. Deletions cut 3 bases from V and 0 bases from J, with 6 bases between. The V gene's germline CDR1 is DFQATT and CDR2 SNEGSKA (reference sequence). Here the CDR3 reads CSASQDSYEQYF. CDR3 sequence (DNA): TGCAGTGCTAGTCAGGACTCCTACGAGCAGTACTTC.

The CDR3 DNA is TGTGCCAGCAGCCAGGGCCCGGGCAGCCAGCCCCAGCATTTT. This codes for CASSQGPGSQPQHF. This chain links TRBV5-6 with TRBJ1-5; a possible D gene is TRBD1 (5 bases). Germline values: CDR1 SGHDT, CDR2 YYEEEE. The CDR3 loop spans 14 amino acids. V was clipped by 4 bases and J by 7 bases, with 15 bases between them.

This clone was counted once. This chain uses TRBV28 with TRBJ2-7; the match to TRBD1 covers 10 bases. V was pared by 7 bases and J by 2 bases, with 17 bases of the junction left unmatched. The CDR3 consists of 18 residues. Germline V gene sequence: CDR1 MDHEN, CDR2 SYDVKM. The CDR3 protein is CASTLTHPIGTGAYEQYF. The CDR3 coding sequence is TGTGCCAGCACCCTCACTCACCCCATCGGGACAGGGGCCTACGAGCAGTACTTC.

The chain couples TRBV5-1 to TRBJ2-7; possibly TRBD1 for D (6 bases). The CDR3 is made up of 17 amino acids. Between the trimmed V and J ends, which lost 7 bases and 2 bases, there was a span of 25 bases. Per germline, CDR1 SGHRS and CDR2 YFSETQ. The CDR3 coding sequence is TGCGCCAGCTCGATAGGGACACAGATCCGTGACACCTACGAGCAGTACTTC. Translating gives CASSIGTQIRDTYEQYF.

The genes are TRBV6-5 and TRBJ1-3; D is uncertain. Germline CDR1 MNHEY, CDR2 SVGAGI. The CDR3 covers 12 residues. V was cut by 7 bases and J by 5 bases, with 9 bases left in between. The CDR3 here is CASTGIRNTIYF. CDR3 nucleotides: TGTGCCAGCACAGGTATCCGAAACACCATATATTTT.

This clone has only one observation. This sequence joins TRBV6-6 and TRBJ1-5, with unresolved D. This CDR3 spans 15 amino acids. The germline V and J ends were trimmed by 0 bases and 4 bases, with 10 bases remaining between them. Germline CDR1 reads MNHNY; CDR2 reads SVGAGI (reference sequence). CDR3 DNA sequence: TGTGCCAGCAGTTACTCTTTCGGGAATAATCAGCCCCAGCATTTT. Its translation is CASSYSFGNNQPQHF.

This sequence joins TRBV5-8 and TRBJ1-5; D gene uncertain. The CDR3 covers 12 residues. In germline, CDR1 is SGHTS, CDR2 YDEGEE. With 4 bases removed from V and 4 bases from J, the gap between germline ends came to 6 bases. DNA for the CDR3: TGTGCCAGCAGCCTCAGTAATCAGCCCCAGCATTTT. Translated: CASSLSNQPQHF.

The chain couples TRBV3-1 (or the pseudogene TRBV3-2) to TRBJ1-1; possibly TRBD1 for D (5 bases). Germline values: CDR1 LGHDT, CDR2 YNNKEL (reference sequence). Between the trimmed V and J ends, which lost 5 bases and 1 base, there was a span of 11 bases. The CDR3 is 14 residues long. The CDR3 region is CASSFRQTNTEAFF. CDR3 DNA: TGTGCCAGCAGCTTCCGACAGACGAACACTGAAGCTTTCTTT.

J is TRBJ1-2 and V is TRBV2, with 10 nucleotides matching TRBD1. Germline V gives CDR1 SNHLY, CDR2 FYNNEI. The CDR3 is 15 residues long. With V trimmed by 1 base and J by 7 bases, 6 bases remained unmatched. CDR3 coding DNA: TGTGCCAGCAGTGAAGGACAGGGGGCATTGGGTGGCTACACCTTC. The encoded protein is CASSEGQGALGGYTF.

The chain combines TRBV19 with TRBJ2-6, with unresolved D. CDR3 length: 16 residues. The germline CDR1 and CDR2 sequences are LNHDA and SQIVND (reference sequence). Deletions cut 7 bases from V and 0 bases from J, with 13 bases between. CDR3 sequence (DNA): TGTGCCAGTACCTACGGTTCGAGCTCTGGGGCCAACGTCCTGACTTTC. It encodes CASTYGSSSGANVLTF.

V and J are TRBV5-4 and TRBJ1-2, with 8 bases lining up with TRBD1. The length of the CDR3 is 16 residues. Trimming took 1 base from V and 7 from J; bases not matched to a gene: 12. From germline, CDR1 is SGHNT and CDR2 YYREEE (reference sequence). DNA for the CDR3: TGTGCCAGCAGCTTGTCAGTTGGTTCAGGGGGCATTGGCTACACCTTC. Translation: CASSLSVGSGGIGYTF.

This chain connects TRBV4-2 to TRBJ2-7, with 11 bases matching TRBD2. Germline values: CDR1 LGHNA, CDR2 YNFKEQ. The trim removed 3 bases at V and 0 bases at J, leaving 7 bases unmatched. The CDR3 extends over 17 amino acids. DNA for the CDR3: TGTGCCAGCAGCCACACCGGGACTAGCGGAAGCTCCTACGAGCAGTACTTC. It translates to CASSHTGTSGSSYEQYF.

This clone has just one count. The rearrangement joins TRBV5-1 to TRBJ1-1; possible D gene TRBD1, 6 bases. Trimming pared 0 bases from V and 0 bases from J, leaving 6 bases between. Looked up from germline, CDR1 is SGHRS and CDR2 is YFSETQ. CDR3 size: 14 residues. This chain's CDR3 is CASSLDRVNTEAFF. As DNA, the CDR3 is TGCGCCAGCAGCTTGGACAGGGTGAACACTGAAGCTTTCTTT.

V is TRBV2 and J is TRBJ1-2; possibly TRBD1 for D (6 bases). The germline gives CDR1 SNHLY, CDR2 FYNNEI. The length of the CDR3 is 13 residues. Trimming stripped 5 bases from V and 4 bases from J, with 11 bases between. In nucleotides, the CDR3 is TGTGCCAGCAGTCCGGGGGGGGCCTATGGCTACACCTTC. Protein product: CASSPGGAYGYTF. Filled out from reference TRBV2 and TRBJ1-2, the complete variable domain reads EPEVTQTPSHQVTQMGQEVILRCVPISNHLYFYWYRQILGQKVEFLVSFYNNEISEKSEIFDDQFSVERPDGSNFTLKIRSTKLEDSAMYFCASSPGGAYGYTFGSGTRLTVV.

The chain combines TRBV7-2 with TRBJ1-5, with TRBD1 as a possible D gene (5 bases). Deletions cut 1 base from V and 10 bases from J, with 14 bases between. The CDR3 has 14 residues. In germline, CDR1 is SGHTA, CDR2 FQGNSA. The CDR3 sequence: CASSLVLGEGPQHF. CDR3 DNA sequence: TGTGCCAGCAGCTTAGTCTTAGGGGAGGGACCCCAGCATTTT.

V gene TRBV5-1 combines with J gene TRBJ2-3; TRBD2 agrees at 10 bases. The CDR3 sequence is 16 residues long. Germline V gene sequence: CDR1 SGHRS, CDR2 YFSETQ. After removal of 3 bases from V and 1 base from J, the junction contained 5 bases not matched to a gene. CDR3 sequence: CASSWGTSDRTDTQYF. The CDR3 DNA is TGCGCCAGCAGCTGGGGGACTAGCGACCGCACAGATACGCAGTATTTT.

This chain uses TRBV6-1 with TRBJ1-2; D is unclear. CDR1 is MNHNS, CDR2 SASEGT, per germline. The ends were cut back, 1 base at V and 2 bases at J, with 5 bases in the middle. There are 13 residues in the CDR3. The CDR3 region has the DNA TGTGCCAGCAGTGAAGGGCAGAACTATGGCTACACCTTC. Its protein product is CASSEGQNYGYTF.

This chain connects TRBV6-5 to TRBJ2-3; tentatively, D is TRBD2 (6 bases). Germline V CDR1 and CDR2: MNHEY, SVGAGI. Trimming pared 7 bases from V and 1 base from J, leaving 12 bases between. CDR3 length: 14 residues. The DNA of the CDR3 is TGTGCCAGCACCTCATGGGGGGGCACAGATACGCAGTATTTT. Translated, it gives CASTSWGGTDTQYF.

The chain recombines TRBV28 with TRBJ1-1; 10 positions agree with TRBD1. V lost 11 bases, J lost 4 bases, and 13 bases stayed unmatched. Germline V CDR1 and CDR2: MDHEN, SYDVKM. There are 15 residues in the CDR3. In nucleotides, the CDR3 is TGTGCCGCCTATCCTCCGGGACAGGGGAGCACTGAAGCTTTCTTT. Protein: CAAYPPGQGSTEAFF. The whole variable domain, remainder taken from reference TRBV28 and TRBJ1-1, is DVKVTQSSRYLVKRTGEKVFLECVQDMDHENMFWYRQDPGLGLRLIYFSYDVKMKEKGDIPEGYSVSREKKERFSLILESASTNQTSMYLCAAYPPGQGSTEAFFGQGTRLTVV.